This paragraph reports one T cell receptor beta chain. This receptor's antigen is unknown. Per-nucleotide qualities are absent, and no much larger clonotype sits a single base away. These data originate in a study of cytomegalovirus exposure and HLA in healthy donors (dated by TCRdb to 2016 to 2017). About the investigation overall: An earlier analysis of approximately 550 of the donors reported 250 to 300 Gb of sequence data and 117 million unique TCR beta sequences from 150 million to 200 million T cells. Four or five DR-DQ haplotypes were handled as single units for association and clustering, since linkage in the cohort was strong. Typing coverage varied by locus: about 620-630 donors for A, B, C, DRB1 and DQB1; roughly 510 for DQA1; more than 600 for DPA1; fewer than 480 for DPB1. In the later analysis, no new phenotypic data were used to find candidate immune exposures; instead, reliance was placed on TCR beta sequences and their occurrence across donors. Using immunosequencing, the study profiled T cell repertoires from fewer than 850 subjects and related those repertoires to cytomegalovirus serostatus. Donor age, sex, ethnicity and CMV serostatus were compiled alongside the repertoire data. To predict cytomegalovirus infection status, the study brought together high-throughput TCR immunosequencing, statistical association of individual TCRs with disease status, and machine learning. Of the approximately 370 genotyped donors, less than 85% were placed in the genetic ancestry cluster associated with self-reported Caucasian donors. An earlier analysis of 587 of the donors applied high-throughput TCR beta sequencing to assess whether each TCR beta V gene segment acted as functional or pseudogenic. Class I and class II HLA loci were covered by the typing at four-digit resolution. Every discovery cohort repertoire had been produced on one sequencing platform. A later analysis re-examined previously published TCR beta repertoires from more than 650 donors and added high-resolution HLA genotyping to investigate patterns of TCR occurrence. An early release covering 550 to 700 HLA-typed donors comprised approximately 290 gigabases of sequencing data and tens of millions of unique TCR sequences. Across about 380 genotyped donors of the cohort, an average of 235,054 unique TCR beta nucleotide sequences per donor were sequenced, and approximately 17% of those sequences were non-productive. A separate validation cohort of 100 to 150 different subjects was used in addition to the approximately 670-subject first cohort. The study aimed to test whether signatures of past pathogen exposure could be identified by cataloging public T cell receptors. In a later genetic analysis, genome-wide SNP genotypes for about 55% of the roughly 700 donors were used, and that subset was treated as a discovery cohort.

Study-wide conclusions, independent of this receptor: The presence/absence analyses assumed that sequencing depth was roughly uniform across donors, and that assumption may not be true. According to the authors, the approach could potentially be generalized to other disease states and immunological phenotypes. A later analysis found that most CMV-associated TCR beta chains appeared HLA-restricted, with HLA associations seemingly driven largely by CMV exposure. A further reported finding was that TCR beta sequences accurately predicted the HLA-A and HLA-B alleles for most subjects in the first cohort. When HLA alleles, especially DR and DQ, strongly co-occurred, TCR associations were difficult to assign to individual alleles. In vitro tests confirmed that a few of the cytomegalovirus-associated TCR beta chains recognize cytomegalovirus antigens. Correlated functional status among segregating V segments might reflect linkage disequilibrium, but an unknown experimental factor could not be ruled out. Because HLA typing was unavailable for some donors at each locus, only the typed subset was used in association tests. The study gave a list of 150 to 200 TCR beta chains associated with cytomegalovirus. According to a later analysis, parvovirus B19, influenza, CMV and Epstein-Barr virus appeared linked to several top co-occurrence clusters. V-gene and J-gene trimming of TCR beta chains was associated with a missense DCLRE1C variant in a later genetic analysis, and the association was replicated in an independent cohort. In a later analysis, TCR association rates were found to vary across HLA loci, with the most associated TCRs seen for DRB1 alleles and the fewest for HLA-C alleles. In an earlier analysis of approximately 600 of the donors, most TCR beta V segments were observed in productive rearrangements about 87% or about 30% of the time, broadly matching IMGT annotations. A cluster of highly shared sequence variants was judged likely to represent a technical artifact of the sequencing pipeline. Because counts were too low, under 20 rarely observed V segments, including chromosome 9 orphons, were left out of the earlier analysis of a few hundred of the donors. The cohort was sequenced for TCR beta chains only, and without alpha or paired-chain data the features that could be detected were limited. At a false discovery rate of 0.05, a later analysis linked roughly 17,000 TCR beta sequences to specific HLA alleles. The classifier was reported to diagnose cytomegalovirus status with high specificity and sensitivity in both the original cohort and the validation cohort. Compared with the approximately 670-donor mean, donors in an Asian-associated ancestry cluster had fewer N-insertions in productive TCRs, according to a later genetic analysis. Across donors, most TCR sequences were observed very rarely, whereas some public TCRs were present in many individuals. Compared with equally common non-associated chains, HLA-associated TCR beta chains in a later analysis were more clonally expanded and had lower generation probabilities. For the cohort, immune exposure information was limited to CMV serostatus.

The cohort was made up of hundreds of healthy bone marrow donors. At the time of sampling, all cohort members were nominally healthy, though unrecorded immune exposures were likely present. The donor was CMV seronegative and belonged to the group of 352 seronegative cohort members. A peripheral blood sample was collected from each donor, and TCR beta sequencing was performed on peripheral blood mononuclear cells. Genomic DNA was extracted from the blood cell samples with the Qiagen DNeasy Blood Extraction Kit. Preparation of the library involved the immunoSEQ multiplex PCR assay. A mixture of 60 forward primers for TCR Vbeta segments and 13 reverse primers for TCR Jbeta segments was used in the multiplex PCR. Amplification of the CDR3 region of rearranged TCR beta genes was performed with a multiplex PCR assay on genomic DNA. On the Illumina HiSeq System, the amplified TCR beta libraries were sequenced as 87-base-pair reads. The paper's processing steps were these. In a later analysis, 77 million or so unique TCR beta chains were counted across the approximately 670 repertoires, and about 9.9 million of these chains were shared by at least two donors. Raw reads were error-corrected and collapsed into unique sequences by a nearest-neighbor algorithm in which closely related sequences were merged to remove PCR and sequencing errors. CDR3 sequences were aligned to IMGT reference sequences to assign V, D and J gene segments. Each retained sequence needed at least a six-nucleotide match to both a V gene segment and a J gene segment. A rearrangement counted as productive if the CDR3 had no stop codons and remained in frame with V and J, and every other rearrangement counted as non-productive. Following IMGT convention, CDR3 was defined as the stretch from the second conserved V-encoded cysteine up to the conserved J-encoded phenylalanine. The earlier analysis of some 550 of the donors excluded any sequence lacking an unambiguous match to a single V gene segment. An earlier analysis of several hundred of the donors called V segments functional above 56.7% productive rearrangements and segregating when the between-donor standard deviation exceeded 5%. A statistical classification framework was built to diagnose cytomegalovirus status from the catalog of TCR beta chain sequences. In a later analysis, V and J genes were assigned by comparing TCR nucleotide sequences against IMGT/GENE-DB human TR gene sequences. The TCRdist pipeline was used in a later analysis to assign CDR3 sequences and most-parsimonious VDJ recombination scenarios. A later analysis defined each TCR beta chain by its CDR3 amino acid sequence plus V-gene family, and excluded reads lacking a unique V-gene family. A later analysis removed nearly 600 highly shared, low-generation-probability nucleotide sequences to deal with suspected cross-contamination and a sequencing artifact. In a later analysis, a clonal expansion index for each public chain was calculated from normalized within-repertoire ranks of inferred template counts. In a later analysis, generation probabilities were computed with a VDJ recombination model fitted to out-of-frame rearrangements, and the resulting probabilities were checked against IGoR. In a later analysis, TCR-TCR, TCR-HLA and TCR-CMV co-occurrence was scored with hypergeometric tests, and a repertoire-size bias correction was applied to TCR pairs. A later analysis estimated false discovery rates by permuting HLA or CMV assignments 20 times. A later analysis grouped co-occurring TCRs with DBSCAN, adding TCRdist sequence similarity when clustering within HLA-allele-positive subsets. For co-occurrence clustering, repertoires with fewer than 30,000 or more than 120,000 public chains were excluded, along with four or five repertoires with anomalous nucleotide sharing. This is the immuneACCESS table as TCRdb keeps it, with only in-frame sequences that have V and J called. A part of the clones is gone; compared with another copy, unresolved V genes explain less than half, and the rest is unexplained. The DNA was the basis for D and trimming; V, J and clone size are from that table. For this sample the table gives approximately 110,000 clones, of which approximately 80% were detected only once. The top ten clones comprise roughly 3.5% of the sample.

This TCR was recovered from a man aged 35 to 55 in good health and CMV-seronegative. The sequencing input was PBMCs.

The base sequence is TGTGCCAGCACAGAATCTCGGGACAGAAGGACTGAAGCTTTCTTT. The translation is CASTESRDRRTEAFF. Rearrangement joined TRBV6-6 to TRBJ1-1, with 7 bases aligning to TRBD1. From the germline V gene (reference sequence), CDR1 is MNHNY and CDR2 is SVGAGI. Inclusive of the bounding cysteine and phenylalanine, the CDR3 is 15 residues long. Only CDR3 DNA is held: 45 bases, read in frame from base 1. The V end gives up 7 bases and the J end 5 bases, leaving 13 bases in the junction not matched to a gene.